This TCR beta chain was identified in a study of CD8 T cells in ankylosing spondylitis. General study findings and limits: Apparently characteristic of ankylosing spondylitis blood was a TCR beta motif (fewer than ten highly homologous variants). Within matched ankylosing spondylitis synovial fluid, disease-linked clones were reportedly significantly enriched.

This CDR3 is built from 14 residues. Trimming cost V 5 bases and J 3 bases; bases outside gene matches: 8. Germline CDR1 reads DFQATT; CDR2 reads SNEGSKA (reference sequence). In its sample, this clonotype was seen many times. The antigen remains undetermined. TCRdb reanalysed the 5' RACE reads using MiXCR and keeps one entry per CDR3 protein. The sample has 220,000 or so distinct CDR3 sequences; roughly 10% are singletons. Sequenced: blood, either unsorted or a sorted T cell fraction (not recorded which). V is TRBV20-1 and J is TRBJ2-7; 9 bases match TRBD1. The receptor was derived from a male donor with ankylosing spondylitis or in good health (not recorded which). In DNA form, the CDR3 reads TGCAGTGCTTCTACACCGGGACAGGGCTACGAGCAGTACTTC. Protein: CSASTPGQGYEQYF.